This is a list of T cell receptor beta chains from one sample in a study of spatial heterogeneity in lung cancer. From the 5' RACE reads, TCRdb called clonotypes with MiXCR, one entry per CDR3 protein. The sample holds about 39,000 distinct CDR3 sequences, roughly 6% seen once. Sequences were derived from PBMCs, sampled at surgery. These receptors originate from a male donor with early-stage non-small cell lung cancer. Both conserved end residues are part of each CDR3. Each record gives: clone size, V gene, J gene, D gene, CDR3 protein, CDR3 DNA. The D gene is left open where the match is weak. Clone size appears in some rows only: once, few, many, or a class for an expanded clone.

clone_size: many; v_call: TRBV5-1; j_call: TRBJ2-7; d_call: TRBD1; cdr3_aa: CASSVGQGSSEQYF; cdr3_nt: TGCGCCAGCAGCGTGGGACAGGGGTCCTCCGAGCAGTACTTC
clone_size: many; v_call: TRBV6-1; j_call: TRBJ1-2; d_call: -; cdr3_aa: CASRAGLIYGYTF; cdr3_nt: TGTGCCAGCAGAGCCGGACTAATCTATGGCTACACCTTC
clone_size: -; v_call: TRBV4-1; j_call: TRBJ2-7; d_call: -; cdr3_aa: CASSARRLSSYEQYF; cdr3_nt: TGCGCCAGCAGCGCCCGTAGACTCTCCTCCTACGAGCAGTACTTC
clone_size: many; v_call: TRBV10-3; j_call: TRBJ1-5; d_call: -; cdr3_aa: CASRTDLSNQPQHF; cdr3_nt: TGTGCCTCTCGGACAGATCTTAGCAATCAGCCCCAGCATTTT
clone_size: -; v_call: TRBV4-1; j_call: TRBJ2-2; d_call: -; cdr3_aa: CASSQEVRTTGELFF; cdr3_nt: TGCGCCAGCAGCCAAGAGGTGAGGACCACCGGGGAGCTGTTTTTT
clone_size: -; v_call: TRBV7-2; j_call: TRBJ1-1; d_call: -; cdr3_aa: CASSLHGGNTEAFF; cdr3_nt: TGTGCCAGCAGCTTGCATGGGGGGAACACTGAAGCTTTCTTT
clone_size: few; v_call: TRBV10-3; j_call: TRBJ2-2; d_call: -; cdr3_aa: CAINDSPGELFF; cdr3_nt: TGTGCCATCAACGACAGCCCCGGGGAGCTGTTTTTT
clone_size: many; v_call: TRBV28; j_call: TRBJ1-1; d_call: -; cdr3_aa: CASWGSYTEAFF; cdr3_nt: TGTGCCTCCTGGGGGAGCTACACTGAAGCTTTCTTT
clone_size: -; v_call: TRBV21-1; j_call: TRBJ1-3; d_call: -; cdr3_aa: CASSKSLHPTGELGNTIYF; cdr3_nt: TGTGCCAGCAGCAAAAGCTTACATCCCACAGGGGAGCTCGGAAACACCATATATTTT
clone_size: many; v_call: TRBV12-3/TRBV12-4; j_call: TRBJ2-3; d_call: -; cdr3_aa: CASSPLDSSGTQYF; cdr3_nt: TGTGCCAGCAGCCCATTGGACAGCTCGGGTACGCAGTATTTT
clone_size: many; v_call: TRBV19; j_call: TRBJ1-1; d_call: -; cdr3_aa: CASSTIFLGIEAFF; cdr3_nt: TGTGCCAGTAGTACTATTTTCCTCGGGATTGAAGCTTTCTTT
clone_size: many; v_call: TRBV5-6; j_call: TRBJ1-4; d_call: TRBD1; cdr3_aa: CASSLGQVAHEKLFF; cdr3_nt: TGTGCCAGCAGCCTGGGACAGGTGGCGCATGAAAAACTGTTTTTT
clone_size: -; v_call: TRBV30; j_call: TRBJ1-3; d_call: -; cdr3_aa: CAWSEGASGNTIYF; cdr3_nt: TGTGCCTGGAGTGAAGGGGCCTCTGGAAACACCATATATTTT